At least ten counts were recorded for the clone carrying this T cell receptor (beta chain). The data originate from a study of human T cells and chemical hapten exposure. Turning to the study itself: Skin of the upper inner arm, about 2 cm by about 2 cm, received 2% DPC for sensitization. Patients, a majority of them female, were diagnosed with alopecia areata, totalis or universalis.

Time point noted: pre-sensitization, week 0. Treatment noted: therapeutic diphenylcyclopropenone sensitization with weekly scalp DPC. The authors extracted total RNA from unfractionated whole blood. The V gene's germline CDR1 is LGHDT and CDR2 YNNKEL (reference sequence). The V and J ends lost 1 base and 9 bases respectively, with 16 bases between them. The CDR3 sequence is 14 residues long. Each CDR3 protein gets one entry after TCRdb re-called the RACE reads with MiXCR. Of 300,000 to 450,000 distinct CDR3 sequences listed, 5.1% are singletons. This sequence originates from a woman aged 45 to 65 with alopecia areata. Some clones in this sample may be carry-over from other donors' samples. The specimen comprised whole blood, sampled in connection with sensitization to the hapten diphenylcyclopropenone (DPC). The chain combines TRBV3-1 with TRBJ2-7; D not resolved. Here the CDR3 reads CASSQGSRGSRQYF. The CDR3 nucleotides are TGTGCCAGCAGCCAAGGGTCTAGAGGCTCACGGCAGTACTTC.